The 13 T cell receptor beta chains reported below all come from one sample, sequenced in a study of blood T cell repertoires in COVID-19. Assay used: immunoSEQ multiplex PCR; TCRdb lists only in-frame clones, some missing. The sample carries 350,000 to 400,000 clones, about 88% recorded once. Sequenced sample: PBMCs or T cells enriched from blood (not recorded which). The receptors were gathered from a woman in her twenties or thirties who had recovered from COVID-19.

The rearrangement joins TRBV19 to TRBJ2-7, with 9 positions matching TRBD2. V lost 0 bases, J lost 3 bases, and 6 bases stayed unmatched. Germline V gives CDR1 LNHDA, CDR2 SQIVND (reference sequence). The CDR3 sequence is 16 residues long. The CDR3 here is CASSIDSREGIYEQYF. The CDR3 bases are TGTGCCAGTAGTATAGACTCGCGGGAGGGTATCTACGAGCAGTACTTC.

The chain joins TRBV5-5 to TRBJ2-1; possible D gene TRBD1, 6 bases. There are 17 residues in the CDR3. The V and J ends lost 2 bases and 0 bases respectively, with 15 bases between them. Per the germline V gene, CDR1 is SGHKS and CDR2 is YYEKEE (reference sequence). CDR3 bases: TGTGCCAGCAGCTTTAGTAATAGAGGGGGCTCCTACAATGAGCAGTTCTTC. It codes for CASSFSNRGGSYNEQFF.

The V gene is TRBV14, the J gene TRBJ1-1, with TRBD1 matching 7 bases. This CDR3 has 17 residues. Germline trimming cut 3 bases from V and 0 bases from J; bases unmatched to any gene: 10. The V gene's germline CDR1 is SGHDN and CDR2 FVKESK. CDR3 residues: CASSHGRDRLMNTEAFF. The CDR3 nucleotides read TGTGCCAGCAGCCATGGCCGGGACAGACTTATGAACACTGAAGCTTTCTTT.

This clone was seen more than once but under ten times. The J gene is TRBJ2-2, the V gene TRBV5-6; D not certain. Germline-derived CDR1 and CDR2 are SGHDT and YYEEEE. The CDR3 runs 13 residues. V lost 0 bases and J lost 5, with 5 bases in between. The CDR3 DNA reads TGTGCCAGCAGCTTGGTGGAGACCGGGGAGCTGTTTTTT. This sequence encodes CASSLVETGELFF.

This sequence joins TRBV11-2 and TRBJ1-3; TRBD1 matches 7 bases. Germline CDR1 and CDR2: SGHAT and FQNNGV. The CDR3 totals 13 residues. V lost 10 bases and J lost 2; bases outside the gene matches: 5. CDR3 sequence: CATEGAPGNTIYF. In DNA, the CDR3 is TGTGCCACCGAGGGGGCGCCTGGAAACACCATATATTTT.

J is TRBJ1-5 and V is TRBV24-1, with 8 bases fitting TRBD1. With 8 bases clipped from V and 3 bases from J, the junction kept 5 bases outside the gene matches. Germline V gene sequence: CDR1 KGHDR, CDR2 SFDVKD. This CDR3 is 14 amino acids long. Here the CDR3 reads CATTVRGHNQPQHF. In DNA form, the CDR3 reads TGTGCCACCACGGTCAGGGGGCACAATCAGCCCCAGCATTTT.

The chain combines TRBV16 with TRBJ1-1; D gene ambiguous. Germline CDR1 reads KGHSY; CDR2 reads FQNENV. The CDR3 consists of 14 residues. The V end was cut by 2 bases, the J end by 0 bases, with 7 bases between. CDR3 sequence: CASSQGTVNTEAFF. As DNA, the CDR3 is TGTGCCAGCAGCCAAGGAACAGTGAACACTGAAGCTTTCTTT.

The V call is TRBV28, the J call TRBJ1-5; tentatively, D is TRBD1 (6 bases). The length of the CDR3 is 15 residues. From germline, CDR1 is MDHEN and CDR2 SYDVKM. V lost 6 bases to trimming and J lost 0 bases, with 12 bases between them. CDR3 protein: CASSPAGASNQPQHF. For the CDR3, the DNA is TGTGCCAGCAGCCCGGCGGGGGCTAGCAATCAGCCCCAGCATTTT.

The chain recombines TRBV2 with TRBJ1-1; D gene uncertain. V was trimmed by 6 bases and J by 4 bases, leaving 6 bases between them. Germline lookup yields CDR1 SNHLY and CDR2 FYNNEI. This CDR3 has 11 amino acids. CDR3: CASRSGTEAFF. The CDR3 DNA sequence: TGTGCCAGCAGATCGGGCACTGAAGCTTTCTTT.

The chain combines TRBV3-1 (or the pseudogene TRBV3-2) with TRBJ1-5; possibly TRBD1 for D (6 bases). The CDR3 consists of 13 residues. Trimming took off 2 bases at V and 11 bases at J, with 13 bases between the two ends. Germline V gene lookup returns CDR1 LGHDT and CDR2 YNNKEL (reference sequence). The CDR3, as DNA: TGTGCCAGCAGCCAAATACAGGGACGGGCCCAGCATTTT. It is translated as CASSQIQGRAQHF.

J is TRBJ2-7 and V is TRBV5-5; TRBD1 might be the D (5 bases). This CDR3 is 15 amino acids long. The V gene lost 0 bases and the J gene lost 0 bases, with 10 bases spanning the gap. CDR1 is SGHKS, CDR2 YYEKEE, per germline (reference sequence). DNA for the CDR3: TGTGCCAGCAGCTTGGCAGGGTCAGACTCCTACGAGCAGTACTTC. Its translation is CASSLAGSDSYEQYF. The whole variable domain, filled in from reference TRBV5-5 and TRBJ2-7, reads DAGVTQSPTHLIKTRGQQVTLRCSPISGHKSVSWYQQVLGQGPQFIFQYYEKEERGRGNFPDRFSARQFPNYSSELNVNALLLGDSALYLCASSLAGSDSYEQYFGPGTRLTVT.

The chain is built from TRBV15 and TRBJ1-6, with D tentatively TRBD1 (6 bases). With 0 bases removed from V and 10 bases from J, the gap between germline ends came to 13 bases. This CDR3 contains 15 residues. Germline V CDR1 and CDR2: LNHNV, YYDKDF (reference sequence). CDR3 coding DNA: TGTGCCACCAGCAGAGATATTCAGGGGCGGTCACCCCTCCACTTT. Translating it yields CATSRDIQGRSPLHF.

The V and J genes are TRBV7-2 and TRBJ1-1; D remains ambiguous. This CDR3 is 15 amino acids long. CDR1 is SGHTA, CDR2 FQGNSA, per germline. Between the trimmed V and J ends, which lost 5 bases and 0 bases, there was a span of 13 bases. This chain's CDR3 is CASSPRPGMNTEAFF. The CDR3 DNA follows: TGTGCCAGCAGCCCTAGACCGGGGATGAACACTGAAGCTTTCTTT.